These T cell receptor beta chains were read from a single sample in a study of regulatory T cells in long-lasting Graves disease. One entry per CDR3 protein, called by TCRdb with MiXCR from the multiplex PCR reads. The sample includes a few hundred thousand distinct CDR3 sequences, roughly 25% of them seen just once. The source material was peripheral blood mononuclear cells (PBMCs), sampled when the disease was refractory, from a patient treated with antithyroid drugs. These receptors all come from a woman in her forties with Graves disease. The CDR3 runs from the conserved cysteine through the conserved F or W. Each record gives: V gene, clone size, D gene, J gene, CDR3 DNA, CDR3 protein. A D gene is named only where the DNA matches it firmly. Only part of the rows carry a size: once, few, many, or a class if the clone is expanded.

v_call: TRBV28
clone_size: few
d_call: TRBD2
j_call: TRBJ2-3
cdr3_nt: TGTGCCAGCAGTTTAAGCGGGGGAGATACGCAGTATTTT
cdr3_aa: CASSLSGGDTQYF

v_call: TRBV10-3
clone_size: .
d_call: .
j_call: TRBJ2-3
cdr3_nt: TGTGCCATCAATCCGAGCTTCTTCTCAGATACGCAGTATTTT
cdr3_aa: CAINPSFFSDTQYF

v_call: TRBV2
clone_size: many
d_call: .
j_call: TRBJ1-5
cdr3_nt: TGTGCCAGCAGGGGGGTTCGGGGGAATCAGCCCCAGCATTTT
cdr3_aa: CASRGVRGNQPQHF

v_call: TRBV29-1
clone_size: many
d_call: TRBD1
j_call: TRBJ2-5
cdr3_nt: TGCAGCGGACGACAGGGCCAAGAGACCCAGTACTTC
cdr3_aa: CSGRQGQETQYF

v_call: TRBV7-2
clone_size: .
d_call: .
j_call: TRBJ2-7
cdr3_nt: TGTGCCAGCAGCTTCAGGGCAGGGATATCCTACGAGCAGTACTTC
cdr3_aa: CASSFRAGISYEQYF

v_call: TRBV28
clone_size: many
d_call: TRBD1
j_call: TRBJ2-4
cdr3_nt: TGTGCCAGCAGTTTCGGGTGGCCGGGACAGGGCCTAGCCAAAAACATTCAGTACTTC
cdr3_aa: CASSFGWPGQGLAKNIQYF

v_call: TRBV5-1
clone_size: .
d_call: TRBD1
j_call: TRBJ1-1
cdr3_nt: TGCGCCAGCAGACAGGGACAGGGGTTCACTGAAGCTTTCTTT
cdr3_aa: CASRQGQGFTEAFF

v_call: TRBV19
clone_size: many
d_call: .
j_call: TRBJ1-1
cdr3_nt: TGTGCCAGTAGTATCAAGGCGTCCACTGAAGCTTTCTTT
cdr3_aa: CASSIKASTEAFF

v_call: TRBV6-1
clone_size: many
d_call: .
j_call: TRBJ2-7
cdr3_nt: TGTGCCAGCAAGTTCGGGCTTAACTCCTACGAGCAGTACTTC
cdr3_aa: CASKFGLNSYEQYF

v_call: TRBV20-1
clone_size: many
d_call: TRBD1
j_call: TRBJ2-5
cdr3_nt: TGCAGTGCTAGAGTCGGGACAGACCAAGAGACCCAGTACTTC
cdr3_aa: CSARVGTDQETQYF

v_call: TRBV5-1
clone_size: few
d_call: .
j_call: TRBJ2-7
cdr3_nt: TGCGCCAGCAGCCTTGGCGGTCGGCAGGACTACGAAGGGCAGTACTTC
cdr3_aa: CASSLGGRQDYEGQYF

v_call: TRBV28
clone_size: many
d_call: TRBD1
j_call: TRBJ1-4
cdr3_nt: TGTGCCAGCAGTTCGACCAGGGGGCAGCGTGAAAAACTGTTTTTT
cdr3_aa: CASSSTRGQREKLFF

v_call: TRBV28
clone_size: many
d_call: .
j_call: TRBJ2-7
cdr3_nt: TGTGCCAGCAGCCGGAGACCAGCACACGAGCAGTACTTC
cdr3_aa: CASSRRPAHEQYF

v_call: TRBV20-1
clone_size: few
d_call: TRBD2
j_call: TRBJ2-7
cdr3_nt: TGCAGTGCGGCTAGCGGGAGAGGCGAGCAGTACTTC
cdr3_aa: CSAASGRGEQYF

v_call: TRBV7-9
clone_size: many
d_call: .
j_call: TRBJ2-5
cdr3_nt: TGTGCCAGCAGCTTAGCTTGGGACCGGGAGACCCAGTACTTC
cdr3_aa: CASSLAWDRETQYF

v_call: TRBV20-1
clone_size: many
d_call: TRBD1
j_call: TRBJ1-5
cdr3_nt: TGCAGTGCTAGTCAAGGGACAGGGAATCAGCCCCAGCATTTT
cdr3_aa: CSASQGTGNQPQHF

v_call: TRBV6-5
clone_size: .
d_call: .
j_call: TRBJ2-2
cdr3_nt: TGTGCCAGCAGTTACGGGCCGGGCACCACCGGGGAGCTGTTTTTT
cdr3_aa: CASSYGPGTTGELFF

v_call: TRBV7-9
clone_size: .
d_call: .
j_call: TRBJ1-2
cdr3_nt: TGTGCCAGCAGCTTAGTAGCCGTAGAATGGAATGGCTACACCTTC
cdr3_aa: CASSLVAVEWNGYTF

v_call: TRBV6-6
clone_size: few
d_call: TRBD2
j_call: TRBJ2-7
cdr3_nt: TGTGCCAGCAGTTACTCGCGCGGGAGGGCCTACGAGCAGTACTTC
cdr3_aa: CASSYSRGRAYEQYF

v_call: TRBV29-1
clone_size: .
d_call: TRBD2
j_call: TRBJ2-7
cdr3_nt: TGCAGCATAGTCCGGGACTACAGAGCCTACGAGCAGTACTTC
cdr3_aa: CSIVRDYRAYEQYF

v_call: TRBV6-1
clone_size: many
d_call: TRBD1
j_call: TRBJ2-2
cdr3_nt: TGTGCCAGCAGTAAGCCGACAGGGTACGGGGAGCTGTTTTTT
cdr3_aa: CASSKPTGYGELFF

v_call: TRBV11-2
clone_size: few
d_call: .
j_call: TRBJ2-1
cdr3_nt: TGTGCCAGCGGCCGAGTCGATGAGCAGTTCTTC
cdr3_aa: CASGRVDEQFF

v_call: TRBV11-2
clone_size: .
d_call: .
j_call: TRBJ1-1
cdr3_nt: TGTGCCAGCGGACGGGGGGGGGACACTGAAGCTTTCTTT
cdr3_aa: CASGRGGDTEAFF

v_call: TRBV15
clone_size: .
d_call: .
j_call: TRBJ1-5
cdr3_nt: TGTGCCACCAGCAGAGATCGACAGTCCAATCAGCCCCAGCATTTT
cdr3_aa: CATSRDRQSNQPQHF

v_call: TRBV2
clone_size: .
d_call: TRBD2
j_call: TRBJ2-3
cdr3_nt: TGTGCCAGCAGTGTAAGACTAGCGGGAGATACGCAGTATTTT
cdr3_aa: CASSVRLAGDTQYF

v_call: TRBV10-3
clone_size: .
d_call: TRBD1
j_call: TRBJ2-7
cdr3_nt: TGTGCCATCAGGGCGGGACAGGGCTACGAGCAGTACTTC
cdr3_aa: CAIRAGQGYEQYF

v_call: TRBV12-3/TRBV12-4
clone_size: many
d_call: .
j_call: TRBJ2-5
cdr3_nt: TGTGCCAGCAGTTTAATCAGCGGCCAAGAGACCCAGTACTTC
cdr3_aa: CASSLISGQETQYF

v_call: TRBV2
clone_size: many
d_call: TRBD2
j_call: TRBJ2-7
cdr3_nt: TGTGCCAGCGGGACTAGCGGGAAATTCGAGCAGTACTTC
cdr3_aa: CASGTSGKFEQYF

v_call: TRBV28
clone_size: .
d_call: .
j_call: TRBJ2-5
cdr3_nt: TGTGCCAGCAGTCCACCAACCGGGACTCGAGAGACCCAGTACTTC
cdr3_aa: CASSPPTGTRETQYF

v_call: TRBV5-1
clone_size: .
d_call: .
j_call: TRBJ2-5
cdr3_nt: TGCGCCAGCAGCTTCATCGGTGCAGTCCAAGAGACCCAGTACTTC
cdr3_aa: CASSFIGAVQETQYF

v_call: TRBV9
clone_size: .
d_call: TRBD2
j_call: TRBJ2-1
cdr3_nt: TGTGCCAGCAGCGTTACTAGCGGGAGGCCGAATGAGCAGTTCTTC
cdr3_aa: CASSVTSGRPNEQFF

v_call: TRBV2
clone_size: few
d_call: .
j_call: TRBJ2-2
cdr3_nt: TGTGCCAGCAGTGAATCAGGGACCACCGGGGAGCTGTTTTTT
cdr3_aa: CASSESGTTGELFF

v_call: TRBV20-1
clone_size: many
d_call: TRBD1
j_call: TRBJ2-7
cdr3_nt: TGCAGTGCTCTGGGGGACAGCGCTGACGAGCAGTACTTC
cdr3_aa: CSALGDSADEQYF

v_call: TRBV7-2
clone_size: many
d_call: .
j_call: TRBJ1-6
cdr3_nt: TGTGCCAGCAGCTTAGCGTTCAGGGTCGATTCACCCCTCCACTTT
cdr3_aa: CASSLAFRVDSPLHF

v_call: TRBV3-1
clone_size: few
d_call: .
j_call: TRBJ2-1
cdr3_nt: TGTGCCAGCAGCCAAATGCCAGGGTACGGGAATGAGCAGTTCTTC
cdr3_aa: CASSQMPGYGNEQFF

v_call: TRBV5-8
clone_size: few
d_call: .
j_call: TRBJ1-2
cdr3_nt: TGTGCCAGCAGCTCCGGTCGATCGAACCACTATGGCTACACCTTC
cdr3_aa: CASSSGRSNHYGYTF

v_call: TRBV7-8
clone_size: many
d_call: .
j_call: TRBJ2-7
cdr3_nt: TGTGCCAGCAGCTACAAAAACGAGCAGTACTTC
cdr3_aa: CASSYKNEQYF

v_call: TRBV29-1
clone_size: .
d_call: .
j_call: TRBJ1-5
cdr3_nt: TGCAGCGTTGCGGAGGCCGGCAATCAGCCCCAGCATTTT
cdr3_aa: CSVAEAGNQPQHF

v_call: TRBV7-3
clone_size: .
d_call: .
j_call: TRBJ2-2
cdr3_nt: TGTGCCAGCAGCTCTAGCCCCATGGTAAAAAACACCGGGGAGCTGTTTTTT
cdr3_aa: CASSSSPMVKNTGELFF

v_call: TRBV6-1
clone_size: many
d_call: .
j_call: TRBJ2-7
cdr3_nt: TGTGCCAGCAGTGAAGCACTAGGGGGGCACGAGCAGTACTTC
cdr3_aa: CASSEALGGHEQYF

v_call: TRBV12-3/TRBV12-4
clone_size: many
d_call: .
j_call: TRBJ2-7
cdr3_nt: TGTGCCAGCAGTTTACCCGAGGGTGAGCAGTACTTC
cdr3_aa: CASSLPEGEQYF

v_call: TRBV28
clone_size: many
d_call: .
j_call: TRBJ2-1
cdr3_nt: TGTGCCAGCACCGGGGACATTGGGGACAATGAGCAGTTCTTC
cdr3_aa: CASTGDIGDNEQFF

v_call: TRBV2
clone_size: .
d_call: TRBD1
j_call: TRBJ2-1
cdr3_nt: TGTGCCAGCAGACACCCGGGACAGGGGGCAAGTGAGCAGCTCTTC
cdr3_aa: CASRHPGQGASEQLF

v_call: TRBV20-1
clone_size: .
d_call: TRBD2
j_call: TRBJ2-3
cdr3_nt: TGCAGTGCTCAGGGACTAGCGGTAACAGATACGCAGTATTTT
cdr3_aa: CSAQGLAVTDTQYF

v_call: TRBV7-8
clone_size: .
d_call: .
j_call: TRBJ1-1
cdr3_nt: TGTGCCAGCAGCTTCGGAGCAGGTAAAAACACTGAAGCTTTCTTT
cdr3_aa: CASSFGAGKNTEAFF

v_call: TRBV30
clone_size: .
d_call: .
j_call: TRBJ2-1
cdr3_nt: TGTGCCTGGTCGGATTACAATGAGCAGTTCTTC
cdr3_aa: CAWSDYNEQFF

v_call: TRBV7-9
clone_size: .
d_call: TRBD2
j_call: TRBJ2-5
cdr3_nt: TGTGCCAGCAGCCCCAGAGGACTAGCGGAAGAGACCCAGTACTTC
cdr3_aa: CASSPRGLAEETQYF

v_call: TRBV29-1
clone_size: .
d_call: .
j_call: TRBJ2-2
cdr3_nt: TGCAGCGTCGGGATAAACACCGGGGAGCTGTTTTTT
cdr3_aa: CSVGINTGELFF

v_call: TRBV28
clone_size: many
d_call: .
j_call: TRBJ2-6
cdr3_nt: TGTGCCAGCAGTGAGCGAAGGGGCTCTGGGGCCAACGTCCTGACTTTC
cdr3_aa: CASSERRGSGANVLTF

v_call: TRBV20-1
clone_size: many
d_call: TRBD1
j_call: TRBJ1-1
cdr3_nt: TGCAGTGAACAGGGGGCTACGAACACTGAAGCTTTCTTT
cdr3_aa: CSEQGATNTEAFF

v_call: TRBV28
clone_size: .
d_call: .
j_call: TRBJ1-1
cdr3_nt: TGTGCCAACAGTTCGGACGGGAACACTGAAGCTTTCTTT
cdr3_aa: CANSSDGNTEAFF

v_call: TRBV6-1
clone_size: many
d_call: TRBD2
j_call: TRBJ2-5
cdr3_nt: TGTGCCAGCAGACACGGGACTAGCGTAGAGACCCAGTACTTC
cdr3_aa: CASRHGTSVETQYF

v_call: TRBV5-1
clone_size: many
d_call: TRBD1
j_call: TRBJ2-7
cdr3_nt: TGCGCCAGCAGCACTGGACAGGCATGGGGCGAGCAGTACTTC
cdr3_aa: CASSTGQAWGEQYF

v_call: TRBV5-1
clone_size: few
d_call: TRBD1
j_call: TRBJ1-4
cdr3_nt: TGCGCCAGCAGCTGGACAGGGGAGGAAAAACTGTTTTTT
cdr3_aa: CASSWTGEEKLFF